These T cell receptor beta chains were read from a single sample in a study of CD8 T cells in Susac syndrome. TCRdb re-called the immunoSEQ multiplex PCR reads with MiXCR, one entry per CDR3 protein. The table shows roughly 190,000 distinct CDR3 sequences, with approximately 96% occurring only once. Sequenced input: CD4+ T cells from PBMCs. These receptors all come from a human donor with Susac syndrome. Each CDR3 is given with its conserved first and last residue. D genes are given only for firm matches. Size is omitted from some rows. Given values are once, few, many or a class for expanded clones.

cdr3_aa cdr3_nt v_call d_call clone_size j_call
CASSSDVGVGNEQFF TGCGCCAGCAGCTCGGACGTTGGGGTCGGCAATGAGCAGTTCTTC TRBV5-1 - - TRBJ2-1
CASSLPVAGGGNEQFF TGTGCCAGCAGCTTGCCTGTAGCGGGGGGTGGAAATGAGCAGTTCTTC TRBV5-4 TRBD2 once TRBJ2-1
CSARDVFGTQGPSYEQYF TGCAGTGCTAGAGATGTCTTCGGGACCCAGGGGCCTTCCTACGAGCAGTACTTC TRBV20-1 - - TRBJ2-7
CSVSTGPSDQPQHF TGCAGCGTGTCAACCGGCCCATCCGATCAGCCCCAGCATTTT TRBV29-1 - - TRBJ1-5
CASSQRQGWYEQYF TGTGCCAGCAGTCAGCGACAGGGATGGTACGAGCAGTACTTC TRBV2 TRBD1 - TRBJ2-7
CASQNGLYNEQFF TGTGCCAGCCAAAACGGGCTCTACAATGAGCAGTTCTTC TRBV2 - once TRBJ2-1
CSVSRGGNGYTF TGCAGCGTGAGCCGCGGGGGTAATGGCTACACCTTC TRBV29-1 - once TRBJ1-2
CASSVVATDSPLHF TGTGCCAGCAGCGTAGTTGCAACGGATTCACCCCTCCACTTT TRBV9 - - TRBJ1-6
CASSLGPGAHTQYF TGTGCCAGCAGCTTGGGGCCCGGGGCCCATACGCAGTATTTT TRBV11-2 - - TRBJ2-3
CASGPGGQETQYF TGTGCCAGCGGCCCGGGGGGTCAAGAGACCCAGTACTTC TRBV2 TRBD2 - TRBJ2-5
CSARSGLSNQPQHF TGCAGTGCTAGGTCCGGGCTTAGCAATCAGCCCCAGCATTTT TRBV20-1 - - TRBJ1-5
CASSLGGAGNTEAFF TGTGCCAGCAGCTTAGGGGGGGCTGGGAACACTGAAGCTTTCTTT TRBV7-9 - once TRBJ1-1
CASSLLAGSTDTQYF TGTGCCAGCAGCCTACTAGCGGGGAGCACAGATACGCAGTATTTT TRBV3-1 TRBD2 - TRBJ2-3
CASRMPGSSPLHF TGTGCCAGCAGGATGCCAGGGTCTTCACCCCTCCACTTT TRBV28 - - TRBJ1-6
CSAPTALETQYF TGCAGTGCTCCGACAGCTCTAGAGACCCAGTACTTC TRBV20-1 - - TRBJ2-5
CASRWGGTTDTQYF TGTGCCAGCAGGTGGGGGGGAACCACAGATACGCAGTATTTT TRBV2 TRBD2 - TRBJ2-3
CSATGLWRETQYF TGCAGTGCTACAGGACTTTGGAGGGAGACCCAGTACTTC TRBV20-1 - once TRBJ2-5
CASSFDYGYTF TGTGCCAGCAGCTTTGACTATGGCTACACCTTC TRBV7-9 - - TRBJ1-2
CASSRTLNYNEQFF TGTGCCAGCAGCAGGACCCTAAACTACAATGAGCAGTTCTTC TRBV7-8 - - TRBJ2-1
CASSQEGGLGNEQFF TGCGCCAGCAGCCAAGAGGGGGGGTTGGGCAATGAGCAGTTCTTC TRBV4-1 TRBD2 - TRBJ2-1
CASSLSSSGNTIYF TGTGCCAGCAGTTTAAGTAGCTCTGGAAACACCATATATTTT TRBV12-3/TRBV12-4 - - TRBJ1-3
CSASRSTGPNSPLHF TGCAGTGCTTCTAGATCGACAGGACCTAATTCACCCCTCCACTTT TRBV20-1 - - TRBJ1-6
CASSYADSYEQYF TGTGCCAGCAGTTACGCAGACTCCTACGAGCAGTACTTC TRBV6-5 - - TRBJ2-7
CASSPWQGTEGYTF TGTGCCAGCAGCCCTTGGCAGGGGACCGAAGGCTACACCTTC TRBV6-5 - - TRBJ1-2
CASSEGGRLTPLHF TGTGCCAGCAGCGAGGGTGGAAGGCTGACACCCCTCCACTTT TRBV9 - - TRBJ1-6
CAISEPGQGATYGYTF TGTGCCATCAGTGAACCGGGACAGGGGGCGACATATGGCTACACCTTC TRBV10-3 TRBD1 - TRBJ1-2
CSARGLRFPYEQYF TGCAGTGCTAGGGGACTACGCTTTCCCTACGAGCAGTACTTC TRBV20-1 TRBD2 - TRBJ2-7
CSARDGKGQGGNEQFF TGCAGTGCTAGAGATGGAAAGGGACAGGGAGGCAATGAGCAGTTCTTC TRBV20-1 TRBD1 - TRBJ2-1
CATSRESADQPQHF TGTGCCACCAGCAGAGAGTCAGCGGATCAGCCCCAGCATTTT TRBV15 - - TRBJ1-5
CASSLSEVRVQETQYF TGTGCCAGCAGCTTATCGGAAGTGAGGGTCCAAGAGACCCAGTACTTC TRBV7-3 - - TRBJ2-5
CAISEGGGVEQFF TGTGCCATCAGTGAGGGTGGGGGGGTTGAGCAGTTCTTC TRBV10-3 TRBD2 - TRBJ2-1
CSVEARRDSQTNEKLFF TGCAGCGTTGAGGCCCGCAGGGACAGCCAAACTAATGAAAAACTGTTTTTT TRBV29-1 TRBD1 - TRBJ1-4
CASSTVGTPQGPNEQFF TGTGCCAGCAGCACAGTGGGGACTCCCCAGGGCCCCAATGAGCAGTTCTTC TRBV6-1 - - TRBJ2-1
CASSRRTGPGANVLTF TGTGCCAGCAGCCGCCGGACAGGGCCCGGGGCCAACGTCCTGACTTTC TRBV12-3/TRBV12-4 TRBD1 - TRBJ2-6
CASSFFRDQPQHF TGTGCCAGCAGCTTCTTCCGTGATCAGCCCCAGCATTTT TRBV7-9 - - TRBJ1-5
CAWSVNGIGYTF TGTGCCTGGAGTGTAAACGGAATCGGCTACACCTTC TRBV30 - - TRBJ1-2
CATSEPGLETQYF TGTGCCACCAGTGAACCAGGGCTCGAGACCCAGTACTTC TRBV24-1 - - TRBJ2-5
CSVVVSGPEAFF TGCAGCGTTGTGGTTAGCGGCCCTGAAGCTTTCTTT TRBV29-1 - - TRBJ1-1
CSARDGQAGWGDTQYF TGCAGTGCTAGAGATGGACAAGCTGGTTGGGGGGATACGCAGTATTTT TRBV20-1 - - TRBJ2-3
CASSLRDQEQFF TGTGCCAGTAGTCTTAGGGACCAAGAGCAGTTCTTC TRBV19 - - TRBJ2-1
CATSSHASGGNQETQYF TGTGCCACCAGCAGCCACGCTAGCGGGGGAAACCAAGAGACCCAGTACTTC TRBV15 TRBD2 - TRBJ2-5
CASSLAQATDTQYF TGTGCCAGCAGCTTGGCACAGGCCACAGATACGCAGTATTTT TRBV5-4 - - TRBJ2-3
CASATGGSSYEQYF TGTGCCAGCGCGACAGGGGGGTCTTCCTACGAGCAGTACTTC TRBV27 TRBD1 - TRBJ2-7
CASNLPTYEQYF TGTGCCAGCAACCTCCCCACCTACGAGCAGTACTTC TRBV6-2/TRBV6-3 - - TRBJ2-7
CASSVGEGRGQETQYF TGTGCCAGCAGCGTAGGGGAGGGGCGCGGACAAGAGACCCAGTACTTC TRBV9 TRBD2 - TRBJ2-5